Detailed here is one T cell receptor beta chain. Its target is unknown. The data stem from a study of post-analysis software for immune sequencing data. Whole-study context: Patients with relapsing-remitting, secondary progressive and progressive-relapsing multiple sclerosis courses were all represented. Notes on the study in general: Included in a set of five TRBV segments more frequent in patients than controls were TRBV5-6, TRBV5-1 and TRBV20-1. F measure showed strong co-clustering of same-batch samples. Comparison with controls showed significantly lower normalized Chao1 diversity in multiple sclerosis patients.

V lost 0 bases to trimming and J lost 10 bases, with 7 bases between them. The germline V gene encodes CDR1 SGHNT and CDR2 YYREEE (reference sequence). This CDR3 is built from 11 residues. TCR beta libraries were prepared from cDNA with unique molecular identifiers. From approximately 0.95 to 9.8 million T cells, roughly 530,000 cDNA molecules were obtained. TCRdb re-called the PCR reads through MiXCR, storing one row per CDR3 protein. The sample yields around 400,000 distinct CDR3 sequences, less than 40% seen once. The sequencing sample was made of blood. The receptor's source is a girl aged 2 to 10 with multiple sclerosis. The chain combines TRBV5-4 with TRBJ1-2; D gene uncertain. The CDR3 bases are TGTGCCAGCAGCTTGGGCCAGGTCTACACCTTC. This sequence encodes CASSLGQVYTF.